This T cell receptor (beta chain) was captured in a study of blood T cell repertoires in COVID-19. Study context: Acute and convalescent COVID-19 samples came from the United States, Italy and Spain.

Enrolment of Seattle patients took place during active infection, and they were followed longitudinally. Clones were sequenced by immunoSEQ multiplex PCR, and TCRdb holds only the in-frame ones, with some missing. The table records 150,000 to 250,000 clones, around 95% of them present only once. Germline CDR1 and CDR2: SGHRS and YFSETQ. The CDR3 totals 13 residues. V lost 5 bases, J lost 2 bases, and 11 bases lay in between. Material for sequencing was peripheral blood. The rearrangement joins TRBV5-1 to TRBJ2-7; possible D gene TRBD2, 5 bases. The clonotype was recovered from a man aged 25-45 years with COVID-19, enrolled during active disease. DNA for the CDR3: TGCGCCAGCAGGCGGACTGGGACCTACGAGCAGTACTTC. Protein product: CASRRTGTYEQYF.